These T cell receptor beta chains were read from a single sample in a study of regulatory T cells in long-lasting Graves disease. One entry per CDR3 protein results from TCRdb running MiXCR on the multiplex PCR reads. The table has roughly 350,000 distinct CDR3 sequences, approximately 16% seen once. These same records also appear under a second study, on T cells in Graves' hyperthyroidism and ophthalmopathy.

This specimen consisted of peripheral blood mononuclear cells (PBMCs), obtained at new diagnosis, from a patient treated with antithyroid drugs. These receptors were collected from a man in his forties with Graves disease. CDR3s include the opening cysteine and the closing phenylalanine or tryptophan. Each record gives: V gene, D gene, clone size, J gene, CDR3 DNA, CDR3 protein. The D gene is left open where the match is weak. Not all rows give a size; the values are once, few, many and, for expanded clones, a class.

TRBV12-3/TRBV12-4	.	.	TRBJ2-3	TGTGCCAGCAGTTCAGACAGGAATGCGCAGTATTTT	CASSSDRNAQYF
TRBV18	TRBD2	many	TRBJ2-1	TGTGCCAGCTCACCACTTAGGACTAGCGGGGGCTCTGAGCAGTTCTTC	CASSPLRTSGGSEQFF
TRBV11-3	TRBD2	.	TRBJ2-7	TGTGCCAGCAGCTTAGCTAGCGGTGGGGACTACGAGCAGTACTTC	CASSLASGGDYEQYF
TRBV24-1	.	.	TRBJ1-2	TGTGCCACCAGTGATTTTAACTATGGCTACACCTTC	CATSDFNYGYTF
TRBV12-3/TRBV12-4	.	.	TRBJ2-6	TGTGCCAGCAACTTAAGGGGCACTGGGGCCAACGTCCTGACTTTC	CASNLRGTGANVLTF
TRBV20-1	TRBD1	many	TRBJ2-5	TGCAGTGCTAGCAACAGGGGGCCGAAAAGGACCCAGTACTTC	CSASNRGPKRTQYF
TRBV14	.	.	TRBJ2-2	TGTGCCAGCAGCCAAGCCATCAGAACCGGGGAGCTGTTTTTT	CASSQAIRTGELFF
TRBV12-3/TRBV12-4	.	many	TRBJ2-5	TGTGCCAGCACCCCTAGGGCAGGGACACTTCAAGAGACCCAGTACTTC	CASTPRAGTLQETQYF
TRBV4-1	.	many	TRBJ1-5	TGTGCCAGCAGTCAATATAGCAATCAGCCCCAGCATTTT	CASSQYSNQPQHF
TRBV12-3/TRBV12-4	.	many	TRBJ2-5	TGTGCCAGCGCCTTCACCGGCCAAGAGACCCAGTACTTC	CASAFTGQETQYF
TRBV12-3/TRBV12-4	.	many	TRBJ1-5	TGTGCCAGCAGTTTCGGGGGGTCGCGGCAGCCCCAGCATTTT	CASSFGGSRQPQHF
TRBV18	TRBD1	few	TRBJ1-1	TGTGCCAGCTCACGAACCGGGACAGGGAACACTGAAGCTTTCTTT	CASSRTGTGNTEAFF
TRBV6-2/TRBV6-3	.	many	TRBJ1-5	TGTGCCAGCAGCACCGTCGGGCCAGGGCCCCAGCATTTT	CASSTVGPGPQHF
TRBV6-1	TRBD1	.	TRBJ2-1	TGTGCCAGCAAGGGACAGGGGGTTTACAATGAGCAGTTCTTC	CASKGQGVYNEQFF
TRBV18	.	many	TRBJ2-1	TGTGCCAGCTCATGGGCGGGACAAAAATTCAATGAGCAGTTCTTC	CASSWAGQKFNEQFF
TRBV7-9	.	few	TRBJ2-2	TGTGCCAGCAGCTTATACCCGTGGGGGAAGAGCACCGGGGAGCTGTTTTTT	CASSLYPWGKSTGELFF
TRBV15	.	many	TRBJ2-1	TGTGCCACCAGCAGAGATCAAGGTATTAGTGAGCAGTTCTTC	CATSRDQGISEQFF
TRBV27	TRBD2	.	TRBJ2-3	TGTGCCAGCAGTACTAGACTAGCGGGGGGGCCAGATACGCAGTATTTT	CASSTRLAGGPDTQYF
TRBV12-3/TRBV12-4	.	few	TRBJ2-3	TGTGCCAGCAAACAGGGGGGGGGCACAGATACGCAGTATTTT	CASKQGGGTDTQYF
TRBV7-9	TRBD1	many	TRBJ1-1	TGTGCCAGCAGCTTAATCGGGACAGCGAACACTGAAGCTTTCTTT	CASSLIGTANTEAFF
TRBV6-1	.	once	TRBJ2-7	TGTGCCAGCATCCCCCGACTCCTCTCCTACGAGCAGTACTTC	CASIPRLLSYEQYF
TRBV12-3/TRBV12-4	TRBD2	few	TRBJ2-3	TGTGCCAGCACCGACCGGGAGGGAGAGGAGACGCAGTATTTT	CASTDREGEETQYF
TRBV2	TRBD1	.	TRBJ2-7	TGTGCCAGCAGCCGCGCCCAGGGGGTGTACGAGCAGTACTTC	CASSRAQGVYEQYF
TRBV20-1	.	.	TRBJ2-3	TGCAGTGCTTCTCCACGGGATACGCAGTATTTT	CSASPRDTQYF
TRBV6-1	.	few	TRBJ2-5	TGTGCCAGCAGTCCATTCGGTGCAGAGACCCAGTACTTC	CASSPFGAETQYF
TRBV5-1	.	few	TRBJ1-4	TGCGCCAGCAGCTTGGGAGGTATATCTAATGAAAAACTGTTTTTT	CASSLGGISNEKLFF
TRBV27	.	many	TRBJ2-5	TGTGCCAGCAGCCTCGATCTGGAGACCCAGTACTTC	CASSLDLETQYF
TRBV6-1	.	.	TRBJ1-5	TGTGCCAGCAGCCACTACAGGGATAGCAATCAGCCCCAGCATTTT	CASSHYRDSNQPQHF
TRBV28	TRBD1	many	TRBJ1-4	TGTGCCAGCAGTCCCCTCCCACAGGGGGCGGGAGAAAAACTGTTTTTT	CASSPLPQGAGEKLFF
TRBV14	.	.	TRBJ2-5	TGTGCCAGCAGCCAACGGTACCAAGAGACCCAGTACTTC	CASSQRYQETQYF
TRBV20-1	TRBD1	many	TRBJ2-7	TGCAGTGCCGGGCGGCGGACAGGGGAAACCGAGCAGTACTTC	CSAGRRTGETEQYF
TRBV15	TRBD1	.	TRBJ2-5	TGTGCCACCAGCAGGGAAGGGCGACAGGGTGGGACCCAGTACTTC	CATSREGRQGGTQYF
TRBV20-1	TRBD2	.	TRBJ2-2	TGCAGTGCTAGAGATCCCGGGGGGGCTACCGGGGAGCTGTTTTTT	CSARDPGGATGELFF
TRBV7-2	.	many	TRBJ1-3	TGTGCCAGCAGCTTAGCAAACACCATATATTTT	CASSLANTIYF
TRBV19	.	few	TRBJ2-5	TGTGCCAGTAGTATAGAAGCCACAGTTCCTGCTGAGACCCAGTACTTC	CASSIEATVPAETQYF
TRBV5-1	.	few	TRBJ1-5	TGCGCCAGCAGGCCAGGAGCCCAGGGGCAGCCCCAGCATTTT	CASRPGAQGQPQHF
TRBV19	.	.	TRBJ2-3	TGTGCCAGTAGTATAGAAGACGGACTAACGCAGTATTTT	CASSIEDGLTQYF
TRBV28	.	.	TRBJ1-4	TGTGCCAGCGCCCAGGGAGGTCCTAATGAAAAACTGTTTTTT	CASAQGGPNEKLFF
TRBV19	TRBD2	many	TRBJ2-1	TGTGCCAGTAGCCGTACCGGGGCTAGCGGGGGCAGGACCTACAATGAGCAGTTCTTC	CASSRTGASGGRTYNEQFF
TRBV5-1	.	many	TRBJ2-7	TGCGCCAGCAGCTATGACAGGACCAAGCAGTACTTC	CASSYDRTKQYF
TRBV20-1	TRBD2	many	TRBJ2-3	TGCAGTGCGACCGGGACTAGCGCCAGCACAGATACGCAGTATTTT	CSATGTSASTDTQYF
TRBV2	.	few	TRBJ1-5	TGTGCCAGCAGTGCAGACATATACAATCAGCCCCAGCATTTT	CASSADIYNQPQHF
TRBV27	.	few	TRBJ2-5	TGTGCCAGCAGTTCAGGGGCAGGTAGTACGGCCCAGTACTTC	CASSSGAGSTAQYF
TRBV2	.	many	TRBJ1-1	TGTGCCAGCAGTTTTGGGGCCAGAAACACTGAAGCTTTCTTT	CASSFGARNTEAFF
TRBV18	.	many	TRBJ2-7	TGTGCCAGCTCACCACGGGAGTTCTCCTACGAGCAGTACTTC	CASSPREFSYEQYF
TRBV27	.	many	TRBJ2-3	TGTGCCAGCAGTTTAAGATTGAGTAATCCCACAGATACGCAGTATTTT	CASSLRLSNPTDTQYF
TRBV7-2	.	few	TRBJ2-7	TGTGCCAGCAGCCGCTGGGGGGACTCCTACGAGCAGTACTTC	CASSRWGDSYEQYF
TRBV7-9	.	.	TRBJ1-3	TGTGCCAGCAGCTGGACGGGAAACACCATATATTTT	CASSWTGNTIYF
TRBV7-3	.	.	TRBJ2-3	TGTGCCAGCAGCCCAAGGAGGAGTCATACGCAGTATTTT	CASSPRRSHTQYF
TRBV15	TRBD2	many	TRBJ2-1	TGTGCCACCAGCAGAGAGGGACTAGCGGATCCCTACAATGAGCAGTTCTTC	CATSREGLADPYNEQFF
TRBV5-4	.	.	TRBJ1-2	TGTGCCAGCAGCTCCTACTCCGGGGCGTTACTGGGCTACACCTTC	CASSSYSGALLGYTF
TRBV4-3	TRBD1	many	TRBJ1-1	TGCGCCAGCAGCCAGAAGTGGCAGGGGGCGGTGAACACTGAAGCTTTCTTT	CASSQKWQGAVNTEAFF
TRBV5-6	.	many	TRBJ2-1	TGTGCCAGCAGCTTGCCCTGGAGCTCCTACAATGAGCAGTTCTTC	CASSLPWSSYNEQFF
TRBV5-1	.	.	TRBJ2-2	TGCGCCAGCGAGAACACCGGGGAGCTGTTTTTT	CASENTGELFF
TRBV19	TRBD1	.	TRBJ1-5	TGTGCCAGTAGTGTGACAGGGTCGTCTCAGCCCCAGCATTTT	CASSVTGSSQPQHF
TRBV30	TRBD1	.	TRBJ2-7	TGTGCCTGGAGTGACGGACAGGGTATCGAGCAGTACTTC	CAWSDGQGIEQYF
TRBV7-9	.	.	TRBJ2-2	TGTGCCAGCAGATACGCAGGGGGGCACGGGGAGCTGTTTTTT	CASRYAGGHGELFF